This TCR beta chain was captured in a study of blood T cell repertoires in COVID-19. This CDR3 is 14 amino acids long. Trimming took 3 bases from V and 4 from J; bases not matched to a gene: 5. In germline, CDR1 is KGHSH, CDR2 LQKENI. Sequencing was performed with immunoSEQ multiplex PCR; in TCRdb, only in-frame clones are kept and a portion is missing. The data hold about 96,000 clones, with around 85% observed a single time. This clonotype was sampled from an older woman with acute or convalescent COVID-19. The genes are TRBV18 and TRBJ2-7, with TRBD2 identical over 8 bases. The sample comprised peripheral blood. CDR3 DNA: TGTGCCAGCTCACCCGGGGGGGGCGGTTACGAGCAGTACTTC. Amino acids: CASSPGGGGYEQYF.